A selection of T cell receptor beta chains follows, all from one sample in a study of CD8+ T cells in alopecia areata. The method was immunoSEQ multiplex PCR; TCRdb's version includes in-frame clones alone and lacks a portion of them. The sample includes 150,000 to 200,000 clones, approximately 52% seen only once; the top ten take roughly 17%. Here the sequenced sample was CD4+ T cells sorted from blood, taken at approximately week 56, from a patient treated with tofacitinib. These receptors were obtained from a human donor with alopecia areata. The CDR3 runs from the conserved cysteine through the conserved F or W. The D gene is left open where the match is weak. The size of a clone is reported for some rows only, either as once, few or many, or as a class for expanded clones.

CDR3: CASSLRDRDNYGYTF; DNA: TGCGCCAGCAGCCTCCGGGACAGGGATAACTATGGCTACACCTTC; J: TRBJ1-2; size: .; D: TRBD1; V: TRBV4-1
CDR3: CASSSSLWNYGYTF; DNA: TGTGCCAGCAGTTCTTCCCTATGGAACTATGGCTACACCTTC; J: TRBJ1-2; size: .; D: .; V: TRBV27
CDR3: CASSIVNGGTEAFF; DNA: TGTGCCAGTAGTATAGTCAACGGGGGGACTGAAGCTTTCTTT; J: TRBJ1-1; size: many; D: .; V: TRBV19
CDR3: CSVDFGGGTKETQYF; DNA: TGCAGCGTTGATTTTGGCGGGGGAACGAAAGAGACCCAGTACTTC; J: TRBJ2-5; size: .; D: TRBD2; V: TRBV29-1
CDR3: CASSIRGDYGYTF; DNA: TGTGCCAGCAGCATCCGCGGGGACTATGGCTACACCTTC; J: TRBJ1-2; size: .; D: .; V: TRBV7-9
CDR3: CASTESGVSTDTQYF; DNA: TGTGCCAGCACAGAGAGCGGGGTTAGCACAGATACGCAGTATTTT; J: TRBJ2-3; size: .; D: TRBD2; V: TRBV6-5
CDR3: CASSGLRGVGGELFF; DNA: TGTGCCAGCAGCGGCCTGCGGGGGGTAGGCGGGGAGCTGTTTTTT; J: TRBJ2-2; size: once; D: TRBD2; V: TRBV11-2
CDR3: CASSLDRYQETQYF; DNA: TGTGCCAGCAGCCTGGACAGGTACCAAGAGACCCAGTACTTC; J: TRBJ2-5; size: once; D: TRBD1; V: TRBV7-2
CDR3: CAISGTGGRYGYTF; DNA: TGTGCCATCAGTGGGACAGGGGGGCGCTATGGCTACACCTTC; J: TRBJ1-2; size: .; D: TRBD1; V: TRBV10-3
CDR3: CSVGDRGDSPLHF; DNA: TGCAGCGTCGGGGACAGGGGAGATTCACCCCTCCACTTT; J: TRBJ1-6; size: .; D: TRBD1; V: TRBV29-1
CDR3: CSVGLLTGNTEAFF; DNA: TGCAGCGTTGGGTTACTGACAGGGAACACTGAAGCTTTCTTT; J: TRBJ1-1; size: few; D: .; V: TRBV29-1
CDR3: CSVAPGLAGGPGEQYF; DNA: TGCAGCGTGGCTCCGGGACTAGCGGGGGGGCCAGGCGAGCAGTACTTC; J: TRBJ2-7; size: .; D: TRBD2; V: TRBV29-1
CDR3: CAWSPGRPGNTIYF; DNA: TGTGCCTGGTCACCAGGGAGACCTGGAAACACCATATATTTT; J: TRBJ1-3; size: .; D: .; V: TRBV30
CDR3: CASSLGQGLVAEAFF; DNA: TGCGCCAGCAGCTTGGGACAGGGTCTCGTGGCTGAAGCTTTCTTT; J: TRBJ1-1; size: .; D: TRBD1; V: TRBV5-1
CDR3: CASSLGQGAAYEQYF; DNA: TGCGCCAGCAGCTTGGGACAGGGGGCGGCCTACGAGCAGTACTTC; J: TRBJ2-7; size: .; D: TRBD1; V: TRBV5-1
CDR3: CASSFAGGSQETQYF; DNA: TGTGCCAGCAGCTTTGCGGGCGGAAGTCAAGAGACCCAGTACTTC; J: TRBJ2-5; size: .; D: .; V: TRBV7-9
CDR3: CASSKPTGPGEQYF; DNA: TGTGCCAGCAGTAAACCGACAGGGCCAGGGGAGCAGTACTTC; J: TRBJ2-7; size: .; D: TRBD1; V: TRBV25-1
CDR3: CASSQATLPPRQYF; DNA: TGTGCCAGCAGCCAAGCCACCCTACCCCCGCGGCAGTACTTC; J: TRBJ2-7; size: few; D: .; V: TRBV14
CDR3: CASGDREGTEAFF; DNA: TGTGCCTCAGGGGACAGAGAGGGGACTGAAGCTTTCTTT; J: TRBJ1-1; size: .; D: TRBD1; V: TRBV10-3
CDR3: CASSLKRIQETQYF; DNA: TGTGCCAGCAGCCTAAAGCGGATCCAAGAGACCCAGTACTTC; J: TRBJ2-5; size: few; D: .; V: TRBV7-9
CDR3: CAWSVAGGYNEQFF; DNA: TGTGCCTGGAGTGTAGCGGGGGGATACAATGAGCAGTTCTTC; J: TRBJ2-1; size: .; D: TRBD2; V: TRBV30
CDR3: CASSAWTGRGGIDTQYF; DNA: TGTGCCAGCAGCGCTTGGACAGGGCGGGGCGGGATCGATACGCAGTATTTT; J: TRBJ2-3; size: few; D: TRBD1; V: TRBV5-6
CDR3: CASSGTYQPQHF; DNA: TGTGCCAGCAGCGGGACCTATCAGCCCCAGCATTTT; J: TRBJ1-5; size: .; D: .; V: TRBV9
CDR3: CAISDRGETQYF; DNA: TGTGCCATCAGTGATCGAGGGGAGACCCAGTACTTC; J: TRBJ2-5; size: .; D: .; V: TRBV10-3
CDR3: CSVGEGGGSPLHF; DNA: TGCAGCGTTGGTGAGGGGGGAGGCTCACCCCTCCACTTT; J: TRBJ1-6; size: .; D: .; V: TRBV29-1
CDR3: CSVGTSQETQYF; DNA: TGCAGCGTCGGGACCTCCCAAGAGACCCAGTACTTC; J: TRBJ2-5; size: .; D: .; V: TRBV29-1
CDR3: CASSYPGPNEQFF; DNA: TGTGCCAGCAGTTATCCGGGGCCCAATGAGCAGTTCTTC; J: TRBJ2-1; size: .; D: .; V: TRBV2
CDR3: CASSSLYEQYF; DNA: TGTGCCAGCAGTTCCCTCTACGAGCAGTACTTC; J: TRBJ2-7; size: few; D: .; V: TRBV27
CDR3: CAWRTAGAYNEQFF; DNA: TGTGCCTGGAGGACAGCGGGGGCCTACAATGAGCAGTTCTTC; J: TRBJ2-1; size: .; D: TRBD2; V: TRBV30
CDR3: CASSADSPETQYF; DNA: TGTGCCAGCAGCGCGGACAGTCCAGAGACCCAGTACTTC; J: TRBJ2-5; size: .; D: .; V: TRBV2
CDR3: CASSQLVDPTNYEQYF; DNA: TGCGCCAGCAGTCAATTGGTTGACCCCACCAACTACGAGCAGTACTTC; J: TRBJ2-7; size: .; D: .; V: TRBV23-1
CDR3: CSSIQGHEQYF; DNA: TGCAGCTCGATTCAGGGGCACGAGCAGTACTTC; J: TRBJ2-7; size: .; D: .; V: TRBV29-1
CDR3: CASSQLQGGTEAFF; DNA: TGCGCCAGCAGTCAACTACAGGGTGGCACTGAAGCTTTCTTT; J: TRBJ1-1; size: .; D: .; V: TRBV23-1
CDR3: CSVQEVTSSPLHF; DNA: TGCAGCGTCCAAGAGGTAACATCCTCACCCCTCCACTTT; J: TRBJ1-6; size: .; D: .; V: TRBV29-1
CDR3: CASSLDGQELYGYTF; DNA: TGTGCCAGCAGCTTGGATGGACAGGAACTCTATGGCTACACCTTC; J: TRBJ1-2; size: .; D: TRBD1; V: TRBV7-8
CDR3: CASSPTRPLTGTRGKAFF; DNA: TGTGCCAGCAGCCCCACGCGCCCCCTGACAGGGACGCGGGGGAAAGCTTTCTTT; J: TRBJ1-1; size: .; D: TRBD1; V: TRBV11-2
CDR3: CASSRDSGANVLTF; DNA: TGTGCCAGCAGCAGGGATTCTGGGGCCAACGTCCTGACTTTC; J: TRBJ2-6; size: few; D: .; V: TRBV7-2
CDR3: CASSQVGARGSGNTIYF; DNA: TGCGCCAGCAGCCAAGTCGGGGCTAGAGGTTCTGGAAACACCATATATTTT; J: TRBJ1-3; size: .; D: .; V: TRBV4-1
CDR3: CASNLRDSQSSYNSPLHF; DNA: TGCGCCAGCAACCTCAGGGACAGCCAGAGCTCCTATAATTCACCCCTCCACTTT; J: TRBJ1-6; size: .; D: TRBD1; V: TRBV4-1
CDR3: CAGWTGVTGELFF; DNA: TGTGCCGGGTGGACAGGGGTCACCGGGGAGCTGTTTTTT; J: TRBJ2-2; size: .; D: TRBD1; V: TRBV7-2
CDR3: CATKSTGELFF; DNA: TGTGCCACTAAGTCGACCGGGGAGCTGTTTTTT; J: TRBJ2-2; size: .; D: .; V: TRBV2
CDR3: CASSSPHSYGYTF; DNA: TGTGCCAGCAGCAGCCCCCACTCCTATGGCTACACCTTC; J: TRBJ1-2; size: .; D: .; V: TRBV2